This T cell receptor (beta chain) was identified during a study of T-cell memory formation after mild COVID-19. Background on the study: Clusters were largely donor specific.

MiXCR, run by TCRdb on the 5' RACE reads, gives a single entry per CDR3 protein. The sample has over 120,000 distinct CDR3 sequences; less than 25% are singletons. General study results and limits: Memory from before infection featured some responding clones, which suggests cross-reactive memory joined. CD8+ contracting clones occupied EMRA, while CD4+ ones occupied mainly CM and EM. From day 15 to 85, contracting clones were balanced between CD4 and CD8, whereas later expanders leaned toward CD4+.

Concerning this clonotype itself: Antigen specificity is unknown.

V gave up 6 bases and J gave up 3 bases, with 17 bases separating them. Germline CDR1 and CDR2: SNHLY and FYNNEI. This CDR3 spans 15 amino acids. This receptor was identified in an adult woman who had mild COVID-19 (a few samples of this study predate the infection). Cell type and time point are not known. The sequenced material came from PBMCs or a T cell subset sorted from them (not recorded which). The V and J genes are TRBV2 and TRBJ1-1; possibly TRBD1 for D (6 bases). The CDR3 DNA reads TGTGCCAGCAGCGAAAGGACAGACATGTACACTGAAGCTTTCTTT. Translation: CASSERTDMYTEAFF.